The T cell receptor beta chain under discussion was sequenced for a study of CD8+CD57+ T cells in acquired aplastic anemia. Whole-study context: DNA recovered from sorted CD4+ and CD8+ cells had a mean of approximately 3 ug. Study results and limitations: Researchers report that approximately 28 CD8+ CDR3 sequences appeared in both patients and controls. Significance was not reached for CD8+ Simpson's diversity between patients and controls.

As regards this clonotype: What it recognizes is unknown. A read error is likely, as this CDR3 ends without the conserved phenylalanine or tryptophan.

Researchers used genomic DNA as the template to profile TCR beta VDJ and CDR3. TCRdb reprocessed the reads via MiXCR and lists one record per CDR3 protein. The sample carries about 160,000 distinct CDR3 sequences, around 45% recorded once. Trimming took off 2 bases at V and 8 bases at J, with 10 bases between the two ends. Germline V gene lookup returns CDR1 LGHDT and CDR2 YNNKEL (reference sequence). CDR3 length equals 13 residues. The chain is built from TRBV3-1 and TRBJ2-1, with D possibly being TRBD2 (6 bases). The TCR sequence derives from a human donor in good health. Specimen: sorted CD4+, CD8+, or CD8+CD57+ T cells (not recorded which) from PBMCs. The CDR3 here is CASSQRLEHEQFL. CDR3 nucleotide sequence: TGTGCCAGCAGCCAACGACTAGAACATGAGCAGTTCCTC.